This T cell receptor (beta chain) was observed in a study of a mutant IDH1 vaccine in newly diagnosed glioma. Study-level background: The vaccination schedule gave patients eight doses in weeks 1, 3, 5, 7, 11, 15, 19 and 23. Those enrolled had earlier been treated with radiotherapy, temozolomide, or both, mostly both. Vaccines were begun 4-6 weeks after radiotherapy alone, or with temozolomide cycles.

Time point reported: week 23, last vaccination. Doses of 300 ug of mutant IDH1 20-mer peptide were given with topical imiquimod. The repertoire was sequenced with immunoSEQ multiplex PCR; TCRdb's copy has only in-frame clones and lacks some. The top ten clones hold over 4% of a sample with 65,000 or so clones, approximately 81% of them seen once. CDR1 is SGHRS, CDR2 YFSETQ, per germline. The CDR3 length is 16 residues. Trimming cost V 0 bases and J 3 bases; bases outside gene matches: 2. Remarks on this clone: Its specificity is unknown.

This clonotype was sampled from a man aged 30 to 39 with glioma. The material sequenced was PBMCs, taken from a glioma patient whose treatment included an IDH1 peptide vaccine. This rearrangement joins TRBV5-1 to TRBJ2-5; 13 nucleotides line up with TRBD2. CDR3 DNA sequence: TGCGCCAGCAGCTTGGGAACTAGCGGGGGGGAAGAGACCCAGTACTTC. This encodes CASSLGTSGGEETQYF.